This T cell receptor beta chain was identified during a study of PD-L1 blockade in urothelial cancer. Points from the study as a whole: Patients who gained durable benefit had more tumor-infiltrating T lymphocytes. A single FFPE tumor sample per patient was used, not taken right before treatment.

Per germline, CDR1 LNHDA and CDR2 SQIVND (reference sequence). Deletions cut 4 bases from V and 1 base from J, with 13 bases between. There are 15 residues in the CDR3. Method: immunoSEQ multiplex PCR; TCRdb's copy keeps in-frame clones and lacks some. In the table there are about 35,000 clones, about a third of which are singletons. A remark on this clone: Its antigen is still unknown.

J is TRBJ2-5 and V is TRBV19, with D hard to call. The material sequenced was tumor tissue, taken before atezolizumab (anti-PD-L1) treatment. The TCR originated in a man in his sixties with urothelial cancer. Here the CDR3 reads CASSRTAALQETQYF. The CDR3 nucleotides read TGTGCCAGTAGTAGGACCGCAGCGCTCCAAGAGACCCAGTACTTC.